These 29 T cell receptor beta chains originate from one sample sequenced in a study of identical twins. TCRdb processed the 5' RACE reads anew with MiXCR; each CDR3 protein has one entry. This table holds 310,000 or so distinct CDR3 sequences, roughly 8.6% found once. These data also formed part of another study, on yellow fever vaccine responses in identical twins.

The sample consisted of memory (CD45RO+) T cells sorted from blood. These receptors originate from a woman between 18 and 29 years old in good health.

The chain is built from TRBV5-1 and TRBJ2-5; tentatively, D is TRBD1 or TRBD2 (5 bases each). Deletions cut 0 bases from V and 4 bases from J, with 10 bases between. The germline CDR1 and CDR2 sequences are SGHRS and YFSETQ. The length of the CDR3 is 14 residues. CDR3 sequence reads: CASSLAPGRETQYF. The CDR3 nucleotides are TGCGCCAGCAGCTTGGCCCCAGGGAGAGAGACCCAGTACTTC.

The genes are TRBV20-1 and TRBJ2-3; TRBD2 matches 7 bases. This CDR3 region has 13 residues. J lost 1 base, V lost 5 bases, and 3 bases had no gene match. The germline CDR1 and CDR2 sequences are DFQATT and SNEGSKA (reference sequence). The CDR3 region has the DNA TGCAGTGCTCAGCGGGACGGCACAGATACGCAGTATTTT. The encoded protein is CSAQRDGTDTQYF.

In nucleotides, the CDR3 is TGCGCCAGCAGCGAACTGGGACGGGCTGGCTGGGGTGAGCAGTTCTTC. Residues: CASSELGRAGWGEQFF. The chain combines TRBV5-1 with TRBJ2-1; D possibly uses TRBD1 or TRBD2 (5 bases each). Germline V gene data show CDR1 as SGHRS and CDR2 as YFSETQ. The germline V and J ends were trimmed by 4 bases and 9 bases, with 23 bases remaining between them. The CDR3 runs to 16 residues.

This clonotype was counted between two and nine times. The chain carries TRBV7-9 and TRBJ2-1, with D unclear. Trimming shortened V by 7 bases and J by 2 bases, and 9 bases separated the two germline ends. CDR3 length: 13 amino acids. Looked up from germline, CDR1 is SEHNR and CDR2 is FQNEAQ (reference sequence). The CDR3 sequence: CASTGLTYNEQFF. The DNA for the CDR3 is TGTGCCAGCACCGGGTTAACCTACAATGAGCAGTTCTTC.

The chain carries TRBV20-1 and TRBJ2-1; 10 nucleotides match TRBD2. Trimming at V came to 6 bases and at J to 5 bases, leaving 10 bases not matched to a gene. CDR1 is DFQATT, CDR2 SNEGSKA, per germline (reference sequence). The CDR3 runs to 15 residues. CDR3 region: CSAVRTLAGDNEQFF. Here the CDR3 DNA reads TGCAGTGCGGTTAGAACGCTAGCGGGGGACAATGAGCAGTTCTTC.

As concerns this clonotype: Just one base apart from a much larger clone, this may be a read error. This chain links TRBV7-9 with TRBJ2-3; 7 nucleotides line up with TRBD2. CDR1 is SEHNR and CDR2 is FQNEAQ in the germline V gene (reference sequence). This CDR3 region has 17 residues. J gave up 1 base and V 2 bases, and 9 bases lay outside the gene matches. CDR3 nucleotides: TGTGCCAGCAGCTTATTATCGACCGCGGGGGGCACAGATACGCAGTATTTT. Its translation is CASSLLSTAGGTDTQYF.

Worth noting for this clonotype: Being one base from a much bigger clone, this may be a read error. The gene calls are TRBV27 and TRBJ2-3; 7 nucleotides line up with TRBD2. There are 14 residues in the CDR3. CDR1 is MNHEY and CDR2 is SMNVEV in the germline V gene (reference sequence). The CDR3 loop is CASSRQTSTDTQFF. In DNA form, the CDR3 reads TGTGCCAGCAGTAGACAGACTAGCACAGATACGCAGTTTTTT.

In its sample, this clonotype was seen many times. The chain couples TRBV7-2 to TRBJ2-1; D is uncertain. This CDR3 spans 15 amino acids. V was cut by 5 bases and J by 0 bases, with 11 bases left in between. Germline V lookup: CDR1 SGHTA, CDR2 FQGNSA. CDR3: CASSPEPFSYNEQFF. In nucleotides, the CDR3 is TGTGCCAGCAGCCCAGAACCTTTCTCCTACAATGAGCAGTTCTTC.

This clonotype was picked up a small number of times. V gene TRBV7-9 combines with J gene TRBJ2-1, with 7 bases aligning to TRBD2. V was pared by 7 bases and J by 4 bases, with 10 bases of the junction left unmatched. The germline V gene encodes CDR1 SEHNR and CDR2 FQNEAQ (reference sequence). This CDR3 comprises 15 residues. The CDR3 nucleotides read TGTGCCAGCATCGAGCGGGAAGGGGAATACAATGAGCAGTTCTTC. It codes for CASIEREGEYNEQFF.

This clonotype was observed at least ten times. The chain has TRBV12-3 or TRBV12-4 and TRBJ1-4; D unresolved. The ends were cut back, 5 bases at V and 8 bases at J, with 12 bases in the middle. There are 13 residues in the CDR3. The CDR3 protein is CASSRAGKEKLFF. CDR3 in DNA: TGTGCCAGCAGTCGGGCCGGCAAAGAAAAACTGTTTTTT.

CDR3 coding DNA: TGCAGCGTACTGGGCAGGGGGCAAGGCTATGGCTACACCTTC. Protein: CSVLGRGQGYGYTF. The chain combines TRBV29-1 with TRBJ1-2; 8 positions match TRBD1. The CDR3 covers 14 residues. The V gene's germline CDR1 is SQVTM and CDR2 ANQGSEA. The V and J ends lost 6 bases and 4 bases, in that order; junction bases with no gene match: 10.

Many counts were recorded for this clonotype. This sequence joins TRBV20-1 and TRBJ2-1, with no clear D. Trimming removed 2 bases at V and 0 bases at J, with 14 bases between. Germline V gene sequence: CDR1 DFQATT, CDR2 SNEGSKA (reference sequence). This CDR3 is 16 amino acids long. The chain's CDR3 is CSARSDGSYSYNEQFF. CDR3 DNA: TGCAGTGCTAGAAGTGACGGATCTTACTCCTACAATGAGCAGTTCTTC.

This clonotype occurred many times. The V and J genes are TRBV20-1 and TRBJ2-1, with no clear D. V lost 0 bases and J lost 9, with 18 bases in between. Germline CDR1 is DFQATT and CDR2 is SNEGSKA (reference sequence). The CDR3 is 15 amino acids. The CDR3 DNA is TGCAGTGCTAGAGATATGCGTGTCGATGTCTCTGAGCAGTTCTTC. The encoded protein is CSARDMRVDVSEQFF.

This clonotype was found a few times. The chain has TRBV29-1 and TRBJ2-1; D possibly corresponds to TRBD2 (7 bases). The CDR3 has 16 amino acids. Germline V gene sequence: CDR1 SQVTM, CDR2 ANQGSEA. V was trimmed by 5 bases and J by 7 bases, leaving 24 bases between them. CDR3 sequence (DNA): TGCAGCGTTCGACCCCCTAGGGGGGGGCGGGGGAATGAGCAGTTCTTC. As protein: CSVRPPRGGRGNEQFF.

This clonotype was recorded many times. This chain connects TRBV11-2 to TRBJ2-1; D perhaps matches TRBD2 (5 bases). V lost 4 bases and J lost 0, with 22 bases in between. The CDR3 runs 19 residues. Germline V gene data show CDR1 as SGHAT and CDR2 as FQNNGV. CDR3 bases: TGTGCCAGCAGCTCGAAGCGGCCACGAGCGGCGAGCTCCTACAATGAGCAGTTCTTC. It is translated as CASSSKRPRAASSYNEQFF.

The chain carries TRBV20-1 and TRBJ2-1, with 11 nucleotides matching TRBD1. The length of the CDR3 is 13 residues. Germline V gene sequence: CDR1 DFQATT, CDR2 SNEGSKA (reference sequence). V dropped 6 bases and J dropped 8; count of bases not matched to a gene: 6. CDR3: CSARDRGLYEQFF. CDR3 nucleotide sequence: TGCAGTGCCCGGGACAGGGGGTTATATGAGCAGTTCTTC.

This clonotype has just a few counts. The chain has TRBV11-1 and TRBJ2-2; TRBD2 might be the D (5 bases). V was cut by 4 bases and J by 5 bases, with 23 bases left in between. The CDR3 spans 18 residues. The germline V gene has CDR1 SGHAT and CDR2 FQDESV (reference sequence). CDR3 region: CASSSNRVTGIRTGELFF. The CDR3 DNA reads TGTGCCAGCAGCTCAAATAGGGTAACCGGGATTCGGACCGGGGAGCTGTTTTTT.

This chain links TRBV27 with TRBJ2-7; D is unclear. Deletions cut 5 bases from V and 2 bases from J, with 22 bases between. Germline V lookup: CDR1 MNHEY, CDR2 SMNVEV (reference sequence). This CDR3 has 17 residues. CDR3 loop: CASSPLSHGITPYEQYF. As DNA, the CDR3 is TGTGCCAGCAGTCCCCTATCTCACGGTATCACCCCCTACGAGCAGTACTTC.

Here the CDR3 DNA reads TGTGCCAGCGACCCAGGGGGCCGCCTTTACAATGAGCAGTTCTTC. This sequence encodes CASDPGGRLYNEQFF. This chain uses TRBV7-6 with TRBJ2-1; 8 bases match TRBD1. CDR3 size: 15 residues. V lost 8 bases to trimming and J lost 4 bases; unmatched junction nucleotides: 10. Looked up from germline, CDR1 is SGHVS and CDR2 is FNYEAQ.

The chain joins TRBV5-1 to TRBJ2-7, with 9 bases fitting TRBD2. The V segment lost 0 bases and the J segment 5 bases; nucleotides outside the gene matches: 3. CDR3 length: 14 amino acids. Germline-derived CDR1 and CDR2 are SGHRS and YFSETQ. CDR3 sequence reads: CASSLVASGDEQYV. CDR3 DNA: TGCGCCAGCAGCTTGGTAGCTAGCGGGGACGAGCAGTACGTC.

The chain couples TRBV5-1 to TRBJ2-1, with D unresolved. V shed 1 base and J shed 0 bases, with 8 bases lying between them. The CDR3 runs 15 residues. Germline-derived CDR1 and CDR2 are SGHRS and YFSETQ. The DNA of the CDR3 is TGCGCCAGCAGCTTGCGACGGATCTCCTACAATGAGCAGTTCTTC. This sequence encodes CASSLRRISYNEQFF.

This chain joins TRBV7-3 and TRBJ1-6, with a weak D call TRBD1 (6 bases). The V end lost 5 bases, the J end lost 7 bases, and 12 bases lay between the germline ends. CDR1 SGHTA and CDR2 FQGTGA come from the germline V gene. The CDR3 covers 14 residues. CDR3 in amino acids: CASSRGQSNSPLHF. DNA for the CDR3: TGTGCCAGCAGCCGCGGACAGTCGAATTCACCCCTCCACTTT.

This clonotype was detected only a few times. The chain is built from TRBV15 and TRBJ1-1; D is uncertain. V shed 5 bases and J shed 5 bases, with 9 bases lying between them. This CDR3 region has 12 residues. Germline lookup yields CDR1 LNHNV and CDR2 YYDKDF (reference sequence). The CDR3 bases are TGTGCCACCAGCTTAAGAAGGACTGAAGCTTTCTTT. Translation: CATSLRRTEAFF.

V gene TRBV21-1 combines with J gene TRBJ1-1. TRBV21-1 is a documented pseudogene. This CDR3 has 15 amino acids. The CDR3 sequence is CASSRRTIQNTEAFF. The CDR3 DNA sequence: TGTGCCAGCAGCCGCCGGACTATCCAAAACACTGAAGCTTTCTTT.

This clonotype was detected many times. The chain is built from TRBV12-3 or TRBV12-4 and TRBJ2-2; maybe TRBD2 (6 bases). This CDR3 region has 14 residues. V dropped 5 bases and J dropped 6 bases, with 13 bases sitting between them. CDR3 protein: CASSAPGRSGELFF. DNA for the CDR3: TGTGCCAGCAGTGCCCCGGGGAGGTCCGGGGAGCTGTTTTTT.

This clonotype was seen more than once but under ten times. The rearrangement links TRBV28 to TRBJ2-1; weak D call: TRBD1 (6 bases). Germline V lookup: CDR1 MDHEN, CDR2 SYDVKM. This CDR3 is 20 amino acids long. V lost 6 bases to trimming and J lost 0 bases, with 27 bases between them. The CDR3 DNA sequence: TGTGCCAGCAGCCCGGGACATCCTCAATTTTGGCCATCCTCCTACAATGAGCAGTTCTTC. This encodes CASSPGHPQFWPSSYNEQFF. Complete variable domain (other parts from reference TRBV28 and TRBJ2-1): DVKVTQSSRYLVKRTGEKVFLECVQDMDHENMFWYRQDPGLGLRLIYFSYDVKMKEKGDIPEGYSVSREKKERFSLILESASTNQTSMYLCASSPGHPQFWPSSYNEQFFGPGTRLTVL.

V usage is TRBV11-2 and J usage is TRBJ1-6; D unclear. Trimming shortened V by 0 bases and J by 7 bases, and 13 bases separated the two germline ends. Germline lookup yields CDR1 SGHAT and CDR2 FQNNGV. The CDR3 has 16 amino acids. The chain's CDR3 is CASSLDLFGRNSPLHF. The DNA for the CDR3 is TGTGCCAGCAGCTTAGATCTATTCGGCAGAAATTCACCCCTCCACTTT.

In its sample, this clonotype was seen many times. The CDR3 coding sequence is TGTGCCAGCAGCTTAGCGGGAGGGAATACGCAGTATTTT. It specifies CASSLAGGNTQYF. The chain uses TRBV11-2 and TRBJ2-3; 8 bases match TRBD2. Germline trimming cut 1 base from V and 7 bases from J; bases unmatched to any gene: 1. The germline V gene has CDR1 SGHAT and CDR2 FQNNGV. The length of the CDR3 is 13 residues.

This clonotype showed up just a few times. The J gene is TRBJ2-2, the V gene TRBV18; 9 bases fit TRBD1. The germline V gene encodes CDR1 KGHSH and CDR2 LQKENI. Unmatched junction bases numbered 10, after V lost 6 bases and J lost 5 bases. The CDR3 runs 16 residues. The CDR3 DNA reads as TGTGCCAGCTCGCAAGACCGGGACAGGGTTACCGGGGAGCTGTTTTTT. It yields the protein CASSQDRDRVTGELFF.